This T cell receptor (beta chain) was captured in a study of cytomegalovirus exposure and HLA in healthy donors. Primers: 60 Vbeta forward and 13 Jbeta reverse. The repertoire was sequenced with immunoSEQ multiplex PCR; TCRdb's copy has only in-frame clones and lacks some. The sample yields 65,000 to 75,000 clones, about 65% seen once. Study results and limitations: Among TCR sequences, most were rare, though some public TCRs appeared in many donors.

The V segment lost 0 bases and the J segment 0 bases; nucleotides outside the gene matches: 8. The germline CDR1 and CDR2 sequences are ENHRY and SYGVKD. The length of the CDR3 is 19 residues. Concerning this clone: The antigen is not known.

Source material: PBMCs. The chain recombines TRBV10-3 with TRBJ2-2; 9 bases match TRBD1. This clonotype originated in a woman aged 25-40 years in good health and CMV-seronegative. The CDR3 DNA reads as TGTGCCATCAGTGAGTCGTTTTTCCGGGACAGGGCGAACACCGGGGAGCTGTTTTTT. This gives the protein CAISESFFRDRANTGELFF.